Shown below are 3 T cell receptor beta chains from a single sample sequenced in a study of shared clonotypes between healthy human individuals. Libraries were prepared by immunoSEQ multiplex PCR; TCRdb keeps only in-frame clonotypes and omits some of them. The repertoire holds about 490,000 clones, with 76% as singletons. Input material: PBMCs. Receptors were obtained from a woman aged 40 to 50 in good health. Some clones in this sample may be carry-over from other donors' samples.

The chain employs TRBV23-1 and TRBJ2-7, with D possibly TRBD2 on 5 matching bases. TRBV23-1 is designated an ORF whose function remains uncertain. This CDR3 spans 16 amino acids. V gave up 4 bases and J gave up 6 bases, with 22 bases separating them. The CDR3 DNA reads TGCGCCAGCAGTCCCTTCCCGAGGGTAGGAGAGGTCGAGCAGTACTTC. Translating it yields CASSPFPRVGEVEQYF.

This chain links TRBV18 with TRBJ2-7; 8 bases match TRBD2. This CDR3 is built from 17 residues. In germline, CDR1 is KGHSH, CDR2 LQKENI. V lost 0 bases to trimming and J lost 1 base; unmatched junction nucleotides: 8. The CDR3 sequence: CASSPPPGIAGSYEQYF. DNA of the CDR3: TGTGCCAGCTCACCACCGCCCGGGATAGCGGGATCCTACGAGCAGTACTTC.

CDR3 bases: TGCAGCGTTCTTGGGAATGAAAAACTGTTTTTT. Residues: CSVLGNEKLFF. This sequence joins TRBV29-1 and TRBJ1-4, with D unresolved. The CDR3 contains 11 residues. Germline V gene lookup returns CDR1 SQVTM and CDR2 ANQGSEA. Trimming took 5 bases from V and 5 from J, leaving 6 bases between them.